These 6 T cell receptor beta chains were sequenced from one sample in a study of Tregs in tolerant kidney transplant recipients. Profiled with immunoSEQ multiplex PCR; TCRdb holds only in-frame clones, not every one. The sample includes 1,500 or so clones, about 90% of them seen just once. For these receptors, no antigen is known. Sequencing input: CD4+ T cells from blood cultured with allogeneic cells. The receptors shown here come from a human donor in good health.

The chain is built from TRBV18 and TRBJ1-2; D gene ambiguous. Trimming stripped 6 bases from V and 4 bases from J, with 12 bases between. Germline V CDR1 and CDR2: KGHSH, LQKENI. This CDR3 region has 13 residues. The CDR3 region is CASSLTDLYGYTF. CDR3 bases: TGTGCCAGCTCTCTTACCGACCTCTATGGCTACACCTTC.

The chain employs TRBV19 and TRBJ1-1, with 9 bases aligning to TRBD1. V shed 3 bases, J shed 5 bases, and the junction held 7 bases outside the gene matches. The CDR3 extends over 15 amino acids. Per germline, CDR1 LNHDA and CDR2 SQIVND (reference sequence). CDR3 sequence reads: CASSIRDRGETEAFF. CDR3 in DNA: TGTGCCAGTAGTATCCGAGACAGGGGGGAAACTGAAGCTTTCTTT.

The chain employs TRBV18 and TRBJ1-5, with 8 bases matching TRBD1. In germline, CDR1 is KGHSH, CDR2 LQKENI. The J segment lost 6 bases and the V segment lost 6 bases, leaving 4 bases of the junction unmatched. This CDR3 contains 13 residues. CDR3 coding DNA: TGTGCCAGCTCGGACAGGGAGGGTCAGCCCCAGCATTTT. Translating it yields CASSDREGQPQHF. The entire variable domain, with the rest obtained from reference TRBV18 and TRBJ1-5, is as follows: NAGVMQNPRHLVRRRGQEARLRCSPMKGHSHVYWYRQLPEEGLKFMVYLQKENIIDESGMPKERFSAEFPKEGPSILRIQQVVRGDSAAYFCASSDREGQPQHFGDGTRLSIL.

CDR3 amino acids: CASSSRYGDTQYF. CDR3 DNA: TGTGCCAGCAGCTCCAGGTATGGAGATACGCAGTATTTT. J is TRBJ2-3 and V is TRBV11-2; D ambiguous. Germline V gene lookup returns CDR1 SGHAT and CDR2 FQNNGV. V gave up 4 bases and J gave up 5 bases, with 10 bases separating them. The CDR3 runs 13 residues.

This chain joins TRBV18 and TRBJ1-5; no firm D call. Trimming removed 4 bases at V and 7 bases at J, with 17 bases between. The length of the CDR3 is 15 residues. Germline V CDR1 and CDR2: KGHSH, LQKENI. CDR3 loop: CASSLAPSPQQPQHF. The CDR3 coding sequence is TGTGCCAGCTCACTGGCACCCAGTCCGCAGCAGCCCCAGCATTTT.

The table lists this clone with a few counts. This sequence joins TRBV29-1 and TRBJ2-4; TRBD2 agrees at 11 bases. CDR3 size: 16 residues. Looked up from germline, CDR1 is SQVTM and CDR2 is ANQGSEA. V gave up 0 bases and J gave up 7 bases; unmatched junction bases: 8. Written as DNA, the CDR3 is TGCAGCGTTGAAGATTCTAGCGGGAGGATAGGGAACATTCAGTACTTC. It codes for CSVEDSSGRIGNIQYF.